This T cell receptor (beta chain) was sequenced for a study of blood T cell repertoires in COVID-19 (dated by TCRdb to 2020 to 2021). Study-level background: Samples covering the acute and convalescent phases of COVID-19 were provided by collaborators in the United States, Italy and Spain. Nearly every sample came with metadata listing a de-identified subject ID, COVID-19 status, age in years and sex. The dataset comprised deeply sampled blood TCRbeta repertoires from subjects exposed to, actively infected with, or recovered from COVID-19. HLA class I and class II types, where available, came from metadata supplied by the sample provider rather than from assay-based typing. The repertoires were released in a freely available public database intended as a resource for research on the immune response to SARS-CoV-2. The material from the prospective study consisted of cDNA or gDNA derived from T cells, B-cell-depleted T cells, or PBMCs. Samples were obtained from the ongoing ImmuneRACE study (first 160 participants) and from 1,254 subjects provided by 6 global collaborators.

TCRbeta CDR3 regions were amplified from genomic DNA by means of the immunoSEQ Assay, a bias-controlled multiplex PCR. In the original analysis: Within the assay, amplification of reference gene primers was used to estimate how many nucleated cells each sample contained. Sequence reads were collapsed and filtered to measure the absolute abundance of every unique TCRbeta CDR3 rearrangement. For each sample, productive Simpson clonality was calculated by taking the square root of Simpson's diversity index across productive rearrangements. What TCRdb holds here is the immuneACCESS table cut down to in-frame rearrangements. Part of the clones is not present; checked against another copy, under half of the missing clones reflect an unresolved V gene, and the others are unexplained. V, J and clone size are those of that table, while D and trimming were read from the DNA. The sample data list about 120,000 clones, and about nine tenths of these were observed just once. The ten largest clones capture 1.8% of the sample.

Collaborating institutions collected whole blood in K2EDTA tubes following their own protocols. For TCRbeta analysis, collaborator samples were shipped as frozen whole blood, as isolated PBMCs, or as DNA extracted from either sample type. Study-wide conclusions, independent of this receptor: Clinical and demographic metadata were provided uncurated, with the amount varying by source and participant.

The germline V and J ends show losses of 2 bases and 9 bases respectively, and no gene match explains 15 bases of the junction. The CDR3 runs 16 amino acids, cysteine and phenylalanine included. The entry retains the CDR3 DNA only, 48 bases that are in frame from base 1. CDR1 and CDR2, per the germline V gene, are MNHEY and SVGAGI. For this clone: Its antigen has not been determined. Base qualities are not at hand, and no much larger clone is one base apart.

The TCR sequence derives from a human donor with active COVID-19. The donor label of this sample is uncertain. Input material: peripheral blood. In this chain, TRBV6-5 is recombined with TRBJ1-1; 7 junctional bases match TRBD1. The CDR3 protein is CASSYTKATGFSQAFF. The DNA sequence follows: TGTGCCAGCAGTTACACGAAGGCGACAGGGTTCTCCCAAGCTTTCTTT.